These 10 T cell receptor beta chains were sequenced from one sample in a study of T cells in Graves' hyperthyroidism and ophthalmopathy (dated by TCRdb to about 2019). The library was obtained by multiplex PCR. Instrument on record: Illumina HiSeq 2000. The TCR beta CDR3 regions were amplified from RNA transcripts. A first-round RT-PCR of the TCR CDR3 used the HTBI primer set with the Qiagen OneStep RT-PCR kit. TCRdb took the public reads, trimmed them with fastp at Q25, ran MiXCR for clone calling and kept in-frame beta chains. Rows with one shared CDR3 protein collapse into an entry with the most common genes and DNA. The sample table records about 400,000 distinct CDR3 sequences; approximately 15% of these occur just once. Around 13% of the sample comes from the top ten. Sequences were obtained from blood. The receptors originated from a man aged 18 to 30 with Graves' ophthalmopathy.

This clonotype was seen many times. The chain has TRBV7-8 and TRBJ1-4, with 7 bases matching TRBD1. CDR3 length: 15 residues. After removal of 5 bases from V and 3 bases from J, the junction contained 6 bases not matched to a gene. Germline V CDR1 and CDR2: SGHVS, FQNEAQ. CDR3 amino acids: CASSPRGQANEKLFF. The DNA for the CDR3 is TGTGCCAGCAGCCCTAGGGGGCAGGCTAATGAAAAACTGTTTTTT.

The table lists this clonotype with many counts. The chain joins TRBV7-9 to TRBJ2-1; weak D call: TRBD2 (5 bases). CDR1 and CDR2 from the germline V gene are SEHNR and FQNEAQ (reference sequence). V lost 2 bases, J lost 9 bases, and 14 bases lay in between. The CDR3 runs 14 residues. CDR3 sequence reads: CASSLPGLAGEQFF. The CDR3 coding sequence is TGTGCCAGCAGCTTACCCGGGCTGGCGGGTGAGCAGTTCTTC.

This clonotype was seen at least ten times. The rearrangement joins TRBV9 to TRBJ2-1; D remains unclear. The germline gives CDR1 SGDLS, CDR2 YYNGEE. The V gene lost 2 bases and the J gene lost 9 bases, with 12 bases spanning the gap. CDR3 size: 13 residues. The chain's CDR3 is CASSVASRPEQFF. In nucleotides, the CDR3 is TGTGCCAGCAGCGTGGCAAGCAGGCCTGAGCAGTTCTTC.

This clonotype was detected ten times or more. V is TRBV11-3 and J is TRBJ2-2; D gene ambiguous. V dropped 2 bases and J dropped 0 bases, with 7 bases sitting between them. Germline assignment: CDR1 SGHNT and CDR2 YENEEA. The CDR3 is 15 amino acids. The CDR3 nucleotides are TGTGCCAGCAGCTTAACCGGGCCGAACACCGGGGAGCTGTTTTTT. Its translation is CASSLTGPNTGELFF.

This clonotype was recorded at least ten times. The genes are TRBV24-1 and TRBJ2-2, with 9 nucleotides matching TRBD2. V gave up 4 bases and J gave up 0 bases; unmatched junction bases: 11. CDR1 is KGHDR, CDR2 SFDVKD, per germline. The CDR3 totals 19 residues. CDR3 nucleotide sequence: TGTGCCACCAGTGACCCCAGGGCTAGCGGGGCCACGAACACCGGGGAGCTGTTTTTT. Protein sequence: CATSDPRASGATNTGELFF.

This clonotype was recorded many times. The chain carries TRBV24-1 and TRBJ1-1; the match to TRBD1 covers 11 bases. The germline V gene has CDR1 KGHDR and CDR2 SFDVKD. The CDR3 covers 16 residues. Trimming took 4 bases from V and 4 from J; bases not matched to a gene: 7. CDR3 in amino acids: CATSEGTGTGGTEAFF. The CDR3 coding sequence is TGTGCCACCAGTGAAGGCACCGGGACAGGGGGCACTGAAGCTTTCTTT.

The gene calls are TRBV24-1 and TRBJ2-2; unclear D gene. Trimming removed 6 bases at V and 1 base at J, with 5 bases between. The germline CDR1 and CDR2 sequences are KGHDR and SFDVKD. The CDR3 consists of 13 residues. The CDR3 region has the DNA TGTGCCACCAGTCCGCTGAACACCGGGGAGCTGTTTTTT. This translates into CATSPLNTGELFF.

This clonotype was seen at least ten times. V is TRBV19 and J is TRBJ1-1; TRBD1 is a possible D gene (6 bases). The V end was cut by 5 bases, the J end by 0 bases, with 16 bases between. CDR3 length equals 16 residues. Germline V gives CDR1 LNHDA, CDR2 SQIVND (reference sequence). CDR3 sequence reads: CASSRRQVWMNTEAFF. For the CDR3, the DNA is TGTGCCAGTAGTCGGCGACAGGTTTGGATGAACACTGAAGCTTTCTTT.

This clonotype was recorded many times. The CDR3: CATSRERGAYEQYF. CDR3 DNA: TGTGCCACCAGCAGAGAGAGAGGGGCCTACGAGCAGTACTTC. The V call is TRBV15, the J call TRBJ2-7; D assignment may be TRBD1 or TRBD2 (5 bases each). V lost 0 bases to trimming and J lost 2 bases, with 8 bases between them. This CDR3 comprises 14 residues. Germline lookup yields CDR1 LNHNV and CDR2 YYDKDF (reference sequence).

Turning to this clonotype: This may be a read error: a much more frequent sequence differs by one nucleotide. The CDR3 here is CRAAGIQTNEQFF. DNA of the CDR3: TGCAGGGCAGCAGGGATCCAGACAAATGAGCAGTTCTTC. J is TRBJ2-1 and V is TRBV20-1; perhaps TRBD1 as D (5 bases). The CDR3 spans 13 residues. Germline values: CDR1 DFQATT, CDR2 SNEGSKA (reference sequence).